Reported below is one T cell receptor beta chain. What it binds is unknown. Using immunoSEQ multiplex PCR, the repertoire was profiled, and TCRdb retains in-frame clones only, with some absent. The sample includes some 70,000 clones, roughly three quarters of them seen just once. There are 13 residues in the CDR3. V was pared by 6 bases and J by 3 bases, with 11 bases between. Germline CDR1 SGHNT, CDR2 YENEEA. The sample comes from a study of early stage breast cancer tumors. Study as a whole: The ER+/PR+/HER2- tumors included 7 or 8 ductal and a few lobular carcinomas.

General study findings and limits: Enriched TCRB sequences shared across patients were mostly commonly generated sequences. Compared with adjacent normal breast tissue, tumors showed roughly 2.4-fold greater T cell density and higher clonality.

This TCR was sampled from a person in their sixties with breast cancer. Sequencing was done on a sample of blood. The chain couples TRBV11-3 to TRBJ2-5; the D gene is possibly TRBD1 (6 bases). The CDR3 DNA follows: TGTGCCAGCAGTTTTGGGGGCGAAGAGACCCAGTACTTC. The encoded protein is CASSFGGEETQYF.